Presented here are 9 T cell receptor beta chains from one specimen sequenced in a study of T cells in Graves' hyperthyroidism and ophthalmopathy. TCR beta CDR3 regions were amplified from RNA. The HTBI primer set drove a first-round RT-PCR of the TCR CDR3. TCRdb re-analysed the multiplex PCR reads in MiXCR, keeping a single row per CDR3 protein. The table has 650,000 to 850,000 distinct CDR3 sequences, around 20% seen once. Sequenced sample: blood. These receptor sequences come from a woman in her fifties or sixties with Graves' hyperthyroidism that later progressed to Graves' ophthalmopathy.

This clonotype has ten or more counts. This chain uses TRBV6-2 or TRBV6-3 with TRBJ2-7; a weak D match, TRBD1 (6 bases). The CDR3 is 15 residues long. The germline gives CDR1 MNHEY, CDR2 SVGEGT. Trimming stripped 10 bases from V and 2 bases from J, with 21 bases between. The CDR3 protein is CATMEGGEKPYEQYF. The CDR3 DNA is TGTGCCACCATGGAAGGGGGTGAGAAGCCCTACGAGCAGTACTTC.

This clonotype was detected a few times. The chain carries TRBV27 and TRBJ1-5; possible D gene TRBD1, 5 bases. Germline CDR1 reads MNHEY; CDR2 reads SMNVEV (reference sequence). The CDR3 is 17 amino acids. V was pared by 5 bases and J by 3 bases, with 20 bases between. The CDR3 coding sequence is TGTGCCAGCAGTAAAATAGGGGTTTCTGTTTACAATCAGCCCCAGCATTTT. Translated, it gives CASSKIGVSVYNQPQHF.

This clonotype was counted ten times or more. The chain links TRBV11-2 to TRBJ1-1; 7 bases align to TRBD1. The CDR3 runs to 16 residues. CDR1 and CDR2 (germline): SGHAT, FQNNGV. The trim removed 0 bases at V and 1 base at J, leaving 5 bases unmatched. The CDR3 here is CASSLDRTGENTEAFF. The DNA of the CDR3 is TGTGCCAGCAGCTTAGATCGCACAGGGGAGAACACTGAAGCTTTCTTT.

Ten or more counts support this clonotype. The chain joins TRBV5-1 to TRBJ2-3; D is ambiguous. The length of the CDR3 is 12 residues. Germline V gives CDR1 SGHRS, CDR2 YFSETQ. The germline V and J ends were trimmed by 3 bases and 6 bases, with 8 bases remaining between them. CDR3 nucleotide sequence: TGCGCCAGCAGCTGGAATACGGATACGCAGTATTTT. It encodes CASSWNTDTQYF.

The table lists this clonotype with many counts. The chain joins TRBV7-2 to TRBJ1-1; the match to TRBD1 covers 8 bases. CDR3 length: 14 amino acids. Looked up from germline, CDR1 is SGHTA and CDR2 is FQGNSA. V dropped 5 bases and J dropped 3; count of bases not matched to a gene: 5. The CDR3: CASSTRGRDTEAFF. The CDR3 coding sequence is TGTGCCAGCAGCACCAGGGGGCGGGACACTGAAGCTTTCTTT. Supplemented by reference TRBV7-2 and TRBJ1-1, the full variable domain reads GAGVSQSPSNKVTEKGKDVELRCDPISGHTALYWYRQSLGQGLEFLIYFQGNSAPDKSGLPSDRFSAERTGGSVSTLTIQRTQQEDSAVYLCASSTRGRDTEAFFGQGTRLTVV.

This clonotype has a handful of counts. The V call is TRBV7-8, the J call TRBJ2-2; TRBD1 might be the D (6 bases). The CDR3 runs 18 residues. V shed 4 bases and J shed 0 bases, with 18 bases lying between them. Per the germline V gene, CDR1 is SGHVS and CDR2 is FQNEAQ. Written as DNA, the CDR3 is TGTGCCAGCAGCTCCCTCCGGGACACTATCGCGAACACCGGGGAGCTGTTTTTT. This sequence encodes CASSSLRDTIANTGELFF.

The V call is TRBV10-3, the J call TRBJ1-6; D call uncertain. Germline V gene sequence: CDR1 ENHRY, CDR2 SYGVKD. Trimming removed 6 bases at V and 7 bases at J, with 25 bases between. This CDR3 spans 18 amino acids. CDR3 amino acids: CAISSVSQAAPINSPLHF. The CDR3 nucleotides read TGTGCCATCAGCTCCGTTAGTCAGGCCGCCCCAATAAATTCACCCCTCCACTTT.

There are many counts of this clonotype. V and J are TRBV15 and TRBJ1-1; D remains ambiguous. V lost 1 base, J lost 1 base, and 4 bases lay in between. CDR3 length equals 13 residues. Germline V gene sequence: CDR1 LNHNV, CDR2 YYDKDF (reference sequence). The CDR3 DNA is TGTGCCACCAGCAGAGTACCGAACACTGAAGCTTTCTTT. Encoded protein: CATSRVPNTEAFF. The complete variable domain, with remaining parts taken from reference TRBV15 and TRBJ1-1, reads DAMVIQNPRYQVTQFGKPVTLSCSQTLNHNVMYWYQQKSSQAPKLLFHYYDKDFNNEADTPDNFQSRRPNTSFCFLDIRSPGLGDTAMYLCATSRVPNTEAFFGQGTRLTVV.

This clonotype was seen at least ten times. This chain links TRBV3-1 with TRBJ1-5; D is ambiguous. CDR1 is LGHDT, CDR2 YNNKEL, per germline (reference sequence). V gave up 0 bases and J gave up 0 bases, with 3 bases separating them. CDR3 length: 14 residues. CDR3 amino acids: CASSQEDSNQPQHF. The CDR3 coding sequence is TGTGCCAGCAGCCAAGAGGATAGCAATCAGCCCCAGCATTTT.